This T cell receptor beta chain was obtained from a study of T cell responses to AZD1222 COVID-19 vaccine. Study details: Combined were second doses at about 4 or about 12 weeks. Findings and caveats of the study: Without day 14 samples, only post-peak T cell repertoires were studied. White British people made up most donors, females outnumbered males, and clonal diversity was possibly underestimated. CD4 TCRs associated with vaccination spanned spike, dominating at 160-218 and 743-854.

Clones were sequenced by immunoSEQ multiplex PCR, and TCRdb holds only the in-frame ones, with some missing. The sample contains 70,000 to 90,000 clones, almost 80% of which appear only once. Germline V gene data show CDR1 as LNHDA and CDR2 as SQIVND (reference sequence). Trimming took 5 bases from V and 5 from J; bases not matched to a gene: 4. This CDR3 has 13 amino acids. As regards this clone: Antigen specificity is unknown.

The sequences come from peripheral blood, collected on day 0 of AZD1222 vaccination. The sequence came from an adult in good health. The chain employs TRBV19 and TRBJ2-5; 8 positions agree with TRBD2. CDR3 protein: CASSAGGTETQYF. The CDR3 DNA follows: TGTGCCAGTAGTGCGGGGGGCACGGAGACCCAGTACTTC.